This T cell receptor (beta chain) originates from a study of cytomegalovirus exposure and HLA in healthy donors. Study results and caveats: Reports state that TCR beta sequences accurately predicted most subjects' HLA-A and HLA-B alleles. Reports indicated that the classifier achieved high specificity and sensitivity in diagnosing cytomegalovirus status. A later analysis showed that HLA-associated TCR beta chains had undergone more clonal expansion than equally common others. Immune exposure was documented only through CMV serostatus.

Trimming removed 4 bases at V and 4 bases at J, with 10 bases between. CDR3 size: 13 residues. CDR1 is SGHVS and CDR2 is FQNEAQ in the germline V gene. The study ran its PCR with 60 Vbeta and 13 Jbeta primers. Generated by immunoSEQ multiplex PCR, the TCRdb table keeps only in-frame clones and is missing some. This table holds 150,000 to 200,000 clones, about three quarters found once. Note on this clone: Antigen specificity is unknown.

What was sequenced was PBMCs. The source is a man aged 18 to 30 in good health and CMV-seronegative. The chain employs TRBV7-8 and TRBJ1-2, with a possible D match to TRBD1 (5 bases). CDR3 region: CASSSPGSYGYTF. The CDR3 DNA reads as TGTGCCAGCAGCTCTCCAGGGTCCTATGGCTACACCTTC.